The source of this T cell receptor (beta chain) is a study of regulatory T cells in long-lasting Graves disease. To make TCR beta libraries, researchers used iRepertoire HTBI primers and Arm-PCR of CDR3 regions. TCRdb re-derived calls from the multiplex PCR reads in MiXCR, one entry per CDR3 protein. Here the sample spans about 620,000 distinct CDR3 sequences, roughly 16% being singletons. Between the trimmed V and J ends, which lost 7 bases and 5 bases, there was a span of 20 bases. The length of the CDR3 is 14 residues. In germline, CDR1 is SQVTM, CDR2 ANQGSEA. Many counts were recorded for this clonotype. Time point: newly diagnosed GD, antithyroid drugs for less than 3 months. There was RNA extracted from PBMCs, and the TCR library was made from it. In addition, the sample was reused for a study of T cells in Graves' hyperthyroidism and ophthalmopathy.

The source was peripheral blood mononuclear cells (PBMCs), collected at new diagnosis, from a patient treated with antithyroid drugs. The chain links TRBV29-1 to TRBJ1-1, with D hard to call. The sequence derives from a woman aged 30 to 39 with Graves disease. The CDR3 DNA follows: TGCAGCGGCCAAGGGTTGGCGGAAAAGACTGAAGCTTTCTTT. Amino acids: CSGQGLAEKTEAFF.